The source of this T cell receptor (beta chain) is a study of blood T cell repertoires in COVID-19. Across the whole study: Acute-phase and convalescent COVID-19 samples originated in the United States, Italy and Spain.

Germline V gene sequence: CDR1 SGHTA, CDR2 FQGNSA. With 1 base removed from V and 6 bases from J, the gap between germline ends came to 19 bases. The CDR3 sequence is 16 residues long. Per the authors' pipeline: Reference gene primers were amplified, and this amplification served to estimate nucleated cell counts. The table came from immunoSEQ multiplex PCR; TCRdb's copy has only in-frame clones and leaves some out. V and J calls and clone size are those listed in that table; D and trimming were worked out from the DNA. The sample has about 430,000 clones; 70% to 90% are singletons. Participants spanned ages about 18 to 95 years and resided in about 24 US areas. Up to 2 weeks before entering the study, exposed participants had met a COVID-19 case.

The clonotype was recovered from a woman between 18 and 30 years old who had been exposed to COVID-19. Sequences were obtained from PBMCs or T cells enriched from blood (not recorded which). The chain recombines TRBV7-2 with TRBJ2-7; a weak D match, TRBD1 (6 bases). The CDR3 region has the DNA TGTGCCAGCAGCTTAGGGGCAGGGGTAAGGATAGCCGAGCAGTACTTC. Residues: CASSLGAGVRIAEQYF.